This TCR beta chain is drawn from a study of radiotherapy plus CTLA-4 blockade in lung cancer. On this clone: Its antigen is still unknown.

Study findings and constraints: Best predicting response, reportedly, were early blood T cell clone dynamics, with interferon-beta.

Per germline, CDR1 MNHEY and CDR2 SMNVEV (reference sequence). The CDR3 extends over 14 amino acids. The ends were cut back, 0 bases at V and 4 bases at J, with 10 bases in the middle. The data were produced by immunoSEQ multiplex PCR, yet TCRdb's version contains in-frame clones alone and is incomplete. The sample includes about 120,000 clones, more than 65% of them seen just once. Those patients who had chemo-refractory metastatic non-small-cell lung cancer were given focal radiation along with CTLA-4 blockade through ipilimumab. The origin of this receptor is a human donor with non-small cell lung cancer that progressed on radiotherapy plus ipilimumab. Some clones in this sample may be carry-over from other donors' samples. Sequencing was performed on peripheral blood, taken from a patient treated with radiotherapy plus ipilimumab. This chain connects TRBV27 to TRBJ2-7; perhaps TRBD1 as D (5 bases). The CDR3 region is CASSLSGHGYEQYF. The CDR3 nucleotides read TGTGCCAGCAGTTTATCGGGGCATGGTTACGAGCAGTACTTC.